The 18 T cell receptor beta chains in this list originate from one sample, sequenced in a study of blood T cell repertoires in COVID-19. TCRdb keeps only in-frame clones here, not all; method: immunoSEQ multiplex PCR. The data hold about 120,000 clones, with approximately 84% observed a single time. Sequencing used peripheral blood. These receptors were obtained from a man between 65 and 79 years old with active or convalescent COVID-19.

CDR3 sequence reads: CASSEWGSEAFF. In nucleotides, the CDR3 is TGTGCCAGCAGTGAGTGGGGCTCTGAAGCTTTCTTT. This sequence joins TRBV6-1 and TRBJ1-1; the D gene is possibly TRBD1 (5 bases). CDR1 is MNHNS and CDR2 is SASEGT in the germline V gene. V was cut by 3 bases and J by 6 bases, with 8 bases left in between. This CDR3 region has 12 residues.

The CDR3, as DNA: TGTGCCAGCAGCTCACTAACAGGGTTTGTGGCAGGTGACGCTTTCTTT. Residues: CASSSLTGFVAGDAFF. This sequence joins TRBV5-6 and TRBJ1-1, with D possibly TRBD1 on 6 matching bases. V was cut by 3 bases and J by 11 bases, with 26 bases left in between. The germline CDR1 and CDR2 sequences are SGHDT and YYEEEE. The CDR3 is 16 residues long.

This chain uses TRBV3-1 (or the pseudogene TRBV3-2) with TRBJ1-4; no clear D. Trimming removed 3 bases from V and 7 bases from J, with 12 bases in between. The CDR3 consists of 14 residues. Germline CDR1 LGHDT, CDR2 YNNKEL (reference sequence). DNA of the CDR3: TGTGCCAGCAGCCAGAAGGGTGGGAGTGAAAAACTGTTTTTT. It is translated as CASSQKGGSEKLFF.

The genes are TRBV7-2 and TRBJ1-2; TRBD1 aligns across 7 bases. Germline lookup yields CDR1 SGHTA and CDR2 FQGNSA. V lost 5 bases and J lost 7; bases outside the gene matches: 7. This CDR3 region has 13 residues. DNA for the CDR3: TGTGCCAGCAGCCAACGACAGGGAGGTGGCTACACCTTC. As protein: CASSQRQGGGYTF.

CDR3 nucleotides: TGTGCCAGCAGTTTATCGCGACAGGGGAACTATGGCTACACCTTC. This translates into CASSLSRQGNYGYTF. The V and J genes are TRBV6-5 and TRBJ1-2; 8 bases match TRBD1. V shed 4 bases and J 2 bases; nucleotides not matched to a gene: 6. The CDR3 extends over 15 amino acids. Germline loops: CDR1 MNHEY, CDR2 SVGAGI.

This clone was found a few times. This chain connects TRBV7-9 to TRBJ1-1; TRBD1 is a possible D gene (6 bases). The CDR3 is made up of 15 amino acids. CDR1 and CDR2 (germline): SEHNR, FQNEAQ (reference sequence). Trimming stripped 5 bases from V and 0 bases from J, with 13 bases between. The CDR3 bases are TGTGCCAGCAGCCCACCGGACAGCATGAACACTGAAGCTTTCTTT. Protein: CASSPPDSMNTEAFF.

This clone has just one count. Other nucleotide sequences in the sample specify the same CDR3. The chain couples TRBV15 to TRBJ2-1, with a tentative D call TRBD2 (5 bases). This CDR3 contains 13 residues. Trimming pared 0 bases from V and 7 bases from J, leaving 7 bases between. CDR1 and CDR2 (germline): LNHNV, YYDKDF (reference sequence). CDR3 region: CATSRDRDNEQFF. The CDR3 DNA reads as TGTGCCACCAGCAGAGACCGGGATAATGAGCAGTTCTTC.

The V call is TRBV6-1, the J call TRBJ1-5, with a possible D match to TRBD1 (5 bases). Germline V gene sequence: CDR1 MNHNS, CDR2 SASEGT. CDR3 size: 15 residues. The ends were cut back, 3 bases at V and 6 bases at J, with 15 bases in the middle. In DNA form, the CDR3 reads TGTGCCAGCAGTGAGGGGTGGGGCCAGGGTCAGCCCCAGCATTTT. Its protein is CASSEGWGQGQPQHF.

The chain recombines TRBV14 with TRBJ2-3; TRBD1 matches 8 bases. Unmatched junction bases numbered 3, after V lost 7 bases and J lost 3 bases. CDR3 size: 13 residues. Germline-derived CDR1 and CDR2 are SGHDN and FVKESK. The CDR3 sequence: CASNRGVTDTQYF. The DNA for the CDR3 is TGTGCCAGCAACAGGGGGGTAACAGATACGCAGTATTTT. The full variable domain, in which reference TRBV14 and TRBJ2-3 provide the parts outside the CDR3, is EAGVTQFPSHSVIEKGQTVTLRCDPISGHDNLYWYRRVMGKEIKFLLHFVKESKQDESGMPNNRFLAERTGGTYSTLKVQPAELEDSGVYFCASNRGVTDTQYFGPGTRLTVL.

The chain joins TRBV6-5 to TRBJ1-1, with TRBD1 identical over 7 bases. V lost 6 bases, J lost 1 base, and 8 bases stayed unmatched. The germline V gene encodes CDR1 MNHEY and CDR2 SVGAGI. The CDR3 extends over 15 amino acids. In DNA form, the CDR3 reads TGTGCCAGCAGCCTGGGACAGTCATGGAACACTGAAGCTTTCTTT. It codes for CASSLGQSWNTEAFF.

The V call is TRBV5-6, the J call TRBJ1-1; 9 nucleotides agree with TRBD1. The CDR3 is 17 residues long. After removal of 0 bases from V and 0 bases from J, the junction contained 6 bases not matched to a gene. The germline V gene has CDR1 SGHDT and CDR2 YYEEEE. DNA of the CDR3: TGTGCCAGCAGCTTGGAGGGACAGGGCCTCATGAACACTGAAGCTTTCTTT. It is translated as CASSLEGQGLMNTEAFF.

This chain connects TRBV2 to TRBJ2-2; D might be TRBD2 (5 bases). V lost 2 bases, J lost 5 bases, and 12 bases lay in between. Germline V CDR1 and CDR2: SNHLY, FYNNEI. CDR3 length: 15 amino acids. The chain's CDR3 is CASSELRAGTGELFF. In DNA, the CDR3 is TGTGCCAGCAGTGAACTGCGGGCTGGGACCGGGGAGCTGTTTTTT.

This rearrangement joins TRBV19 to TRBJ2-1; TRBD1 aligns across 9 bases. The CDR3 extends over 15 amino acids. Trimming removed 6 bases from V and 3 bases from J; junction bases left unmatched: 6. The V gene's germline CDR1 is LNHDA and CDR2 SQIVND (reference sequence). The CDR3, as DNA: TGTGCCAGTAGCGTGGGACAGGGAGGCTACAATGAGCAGTTCTTC. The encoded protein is CASSVGQGGYNEQFF.

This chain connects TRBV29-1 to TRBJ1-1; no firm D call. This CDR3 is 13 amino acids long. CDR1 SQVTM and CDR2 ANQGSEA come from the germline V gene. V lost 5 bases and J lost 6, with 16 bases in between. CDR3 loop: CSVKPVVNAEAFF. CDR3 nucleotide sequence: TGCAGCGTTAAGCCGGTTGTTAACGCTGAAGCTTTCTTT.

CDR3 amino acids: CASSQEDGGQGVHQPQHF. CDR3 sequence (DNA): TGTGCCAGCAGCCAAGAAGATGGGGGACAGGGGGTGCATCAGCCCCAGCATTTT. This sequence joins TRBV3-1 (or the pseudogene TRBV3-2) and TRBJ1-5, with 11 bases matching TRBD1. Germline V gene sequence: CDR1 LGHDT, CDR2 YNNKEL (reference sequence). Unmatched junction bases numbered 9, after V lost 0 bases and J lost 5 bases. The CDR3 spans 18 residues.

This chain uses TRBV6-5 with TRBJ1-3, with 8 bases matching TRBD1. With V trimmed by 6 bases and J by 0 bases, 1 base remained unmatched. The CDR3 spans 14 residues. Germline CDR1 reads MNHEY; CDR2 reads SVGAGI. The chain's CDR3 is CASRDRGSGNTIYF. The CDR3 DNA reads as TGTGCCAGCAGAGACAGGGGCTCTGGAAACACCATATATTTT.

The CDR3 DNA is TGTGCCAGCAGCAAGCCCCCAAGAGGGCCCACTGAAGCTTTCTTT. Translation gives CASSKPPRGPTEAFF. The rearrangement joins TRBV21-1 to TRBJ1-1. TRBV21-1 has pseudogene status. The CDR3 loop spans 15 amino acids.

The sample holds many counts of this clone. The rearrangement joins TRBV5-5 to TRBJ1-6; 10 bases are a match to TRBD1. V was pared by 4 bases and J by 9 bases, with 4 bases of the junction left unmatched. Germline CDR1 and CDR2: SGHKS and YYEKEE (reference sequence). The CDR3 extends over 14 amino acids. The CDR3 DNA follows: TGTGCCAGCAGCGCCGGGACAGGGGCTTCACCCCTCCACTTT. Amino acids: CASSAGTGASPLHF.